The entry below describes one TCR beta chain. Its matching antigen is unknown. The germline CDR1 and CDR2 sequences are SGHDN and FVKESK. J gave up 8 bases and V 2 bases, and 5 bases lay outside the gene matches. CDR3 length: 13 residues. TCRdb's table, derived via immunoSEQ multiplex PCR, lists solely in-frame clones and lacks some. Of 530,000 or so clones detected, about 79% appear once; the ten largest clones hold 12%. This sample is part of a study of shared clonotypes between healthy human individuals. General study results and limits: A limitation of the genetic and exposure-history diversity represented arose from few donors.

The chain links TRBV14 to TRBJ2-7; 8 bases are a match to TRBD2. Sequencing used PBMCs. This clonotype was sampled from a woman aged 40 to 50 in good health. Some clones in this sample may be carry-over from other donors' samples. In DNA form, the CDR3 reads TGTGCCAGCAGCCAAAGGACTAGCTTTAAGCAGTACTTC. This encodes CASSQRTSFKQYF.